This T cell receptor beta chain was recovered during a study of blood T cell repertoires in COVID-19. In the study overall: Spain, Italy and the United States supplied samples that represented acute and convalescent COVID-19. The cDNA or gDNA used as material had been derived from T cells, B-cell-depleted T cells, or PBMCs.

Authors' analysis steps: Amplification from reference gene primers served as the basis for estimated nucleated cell counts. Libraries were prepared by immunoSEQ multiplex PCR; TCRdb keeps only in-frame clonotypes and omits some of them. That table supplies the V and J calls and clone size; D and trimming were determined from the DNA. Here the sample spans tens of thousands of clones, about 82% being singletons. Germline values: CDR1 ENHRY, CDR2 SYGVKD. The CDR3 contains 12 residues. Trimming shortened V by 8 bases and J by 7 bases, and 15 bases separated the two germline ends. The TCR sequence derives from a human donor in a cohort sampled during active COVID-19. The sequenced sample consisted of peripheral blood. The V call is TRBV10-3, the J call TRBJ2-7; unclear D gene. CDR3 in DNA: TGTGCCATCCGCTCCCCTCCCGGGGAGCAGTACTTC. It is translated as CAIRSPPGEQYF.